The rows below give T cell receptor beta chains drawn from one sample of a study of CD8+ T cells in alopecia areata. The data were produced by immunoSEQ multiplex PCR, yet TCRdb's version contains in-frame clones alone and is incomplete. The repertoire has hundreds of thousands of clones, roughly 69% of them found once; the top ten carry approximately 1.2%. The sample consisted of CD4+ T cells sorted from blood, taken at week 0. The receptors stem from a human donor with alopecia areata. Both conserved end residues are part of each CDR3. Size is stated for part of the rows, as once, few or many counts, or as a class when the clone is expanded.

clone size | J gene | V gene | CDR3 protein
NA | TRBJ2-5 | TRBV29-1 | CSVEDLGTLGETQYF
NA | TRBJ1-2 | TRBV9 | CASSVVEGGGYTF
NA | NA | TRBV18 | CASSPGQSSYEQYF
few | TRBJ1-2 | TRBV30 | CAWSRGGEGYTF
NA | TRBJ2-1 | TRBV18 | CASSPPGSSGGGEQFF
NA | TRBJ2-3 | TRBV5-6 | CASSLRDRKDTQYF
NA | TRBJ2-5 | TRBV15 | CATSVGGSQETQYF
few | TRBJ2-1 | TRBV2 | CASRATSGGWEFF
NA | TRBJ1-5 | TRBV30 | CAWSLRSRDQPQHF
NA | TRBJ1-2 | TRBV27 | CASSPDRGSYTF
once | TRBJ2-5 | TRBV2 | CASRAIETQYF
NA | TRBJ1-2 | TRBV6-5 | CASSSLDGYTF
NA | TRBJ2-2 | TRBV30 | CAWIRQGASGELFF
few | TRBJ2-7 | TRBV7-8 | CASSLALSEQYF
NA | TRBJ2-3 | TRBV7-6 | CASSLGGGRTDTQYF
NA | TRBJ1-5 | TRBV27 | CASSLIRDSNQPQHF
NA | TRBJ2-1 | TRBV29-1 | CSVAGPLFGEQFF
NA | TRBJ2-5 | TRBV29-1 | CSVRVETQYF
NA | TRBJ2-5 | TRBV6-5 | CASSYSGQGAKETQYF
NA | TRBJ2-3 | TRBV5-1 | CASSLTSGGPDTQYF